A selection of T cell receptor beta chains follows, all from one sample in a study of cytomegalovirus exposure and HLA in healthy donors. TCRdb keeps only in-frame clones here, not all; method: immunoSEQ multiplex PCR. The sample shows about 130,000 clones, around 70% of them seen only once. Sequenced input: PBMCs. Receptors originate from a woman aged 40 to 50 in good health and CMV-seropositive. Each CDR3 is given without its conserved first and last residue.

v_gene,j_gene,len,CDR3aa
TRBV27,TRBJ1-3,13,ASSLSRGSGNTIY
TRBV5-4,TRBJ1-1,14,ASSLRHFISNTEAF
TRBV5-1,TRBJ1-2,11,ASSATGDYGYT
TRBV18,TRBJ1-3,13,ASSPWTASGNTIY
TRBV1,TRBJ2-3,16,TSSHAQLVGAGTDTQY
TRBV9,TRBJ1-6,12,ASSALPGGSPLH
TRBV2,TRBJ1-6,12,ASNPTGYNSPLH
TRBV11-2,TRBJ2-7,14,ASSLDPGQGAYEQY
TRBV30,TRBJ2-2,12,ASPTDSNTGELF
TRBV2,TRBJ1-4,14,ASSEALYRTNEKLF
TRBV7-2,TRBJ1-1,12,ASSLEGVGTEAF
TRBV7-2,TRBJ2-5,11,ASSGFDSEAQY
TRBV7-8,TRBJ2-7,13,ASSKKREAPYEQY
TRBV6-1,TRBJ2-7,12,ATALEGLHYEQY
TRBV7-6,TRBJ2-5,14,ASSSFDLDREEAQY
TRBV28,TRBJ2-1,10,ASPDSSNEQF
TRBV14,TRBJ2-2,14,ASSQLQGAGTGELF
TRBV9,TRBJ1-1,12,ASSVDYRHTEAF
TRBV7-6,TRBJ2-3,16,ASSRYPRLAGLTDTQY
TRBV6-6,TRBJ2-1,12,ASTPGGSYNEQF
TRBV18,TRBJ1-5,12,ASSYRDRDQPQH
TRBV25-1,TRBJ2-5,9,ASSEAAAQY
TRBV11-2,TRBJ2-5,11,ASKPSGGETQY
TRBV7-3,TRBJ2-5,11,ASSLYPQETQY
TRBV4-2,TRBJ2-5,14,ASSQERQGIQETQY
TRBV2,TRBJ1-6,14,ASSGARSRYNSPLH
TRBV2,TRBJ2-1,10,ASSESGNEQF
TRBV19,TRBJ1-1,18,ASSARTRDGTGVSNTEAF
TRBV7-9,TRBJ2-7,13,ASSLYGQPTYEQY
TRBV19,TRBJ2-2,12,ASSIPGGSGELF
TRBV30,TRBJ2-1,14,AWRSPKGLGPNEQF